What follows are 21 T cell receptor beta chains derived from one specimen sequenced in a study of shared clonotypes between healthy human individuals (dated by TCRdb to between 2020 and 2021). CD8 naive samples were obtained by positive selection for CCR7 among CD45RO-negative cells, yielding a CD45RA+CCR7+ population from which TemRA cells were excluded. The library was generated by the immunoSEQ multiplex PCR assay. The source is immuneACCESS, and TCRdb retained only in-frame sequences with V and J called. Part of the clones is not carried over; for the studies checked, unresolved V genes explain less than half of this, and the remainder is unexplained. This sample comprises about 2.1 million clones, 93% of them detected only once. The top ten clonotypes cover under 2% of the sample. Source material: naive CD8+ T cells from PBMCs. Per the publication, the cell subset or site label means: CD45RA+CCR7+. Receptors were obtained from a young man in good health. Some clones in this sample may be carry-over from other donors' samples.

In this sample, this clone turned up a few times. The chain couples TRBV7-6 to TRBJ1-5, with 10 bases identical to TRBD1. Germline-derived CDR1 and CDR2 are SGHVS and FNYEAQ. The CDR3 covers 14 residues. CDR3 nucleotides: TGTGCTAGCGGGACAGGGGATTTCAATCAGCCCCAGCATTTT. Encoded protein: CASGTGDFNQPQHF.

This chain uses TRBV7-9 with TRBJ1-5; TRBD1 agrees at 7 bases. With 5 bases clipped from V and 9 bases from J, the junction kept 16 bases outside the gene matches. From germline, CDR1 is SEHNR and CDR2 FQNEAQ (reference sequence). The CDR3 covers 16 residues. CDR3 nucleotide sequence: TGTGCCAGCAGCCCAGGGGGGGTGGGGCCGCAGGGGCCCCAGCATTTT. Residues: CASSPGGVGPQGPQHF.

V usage is TRBV2 and J usage is TRBJ2-1, with TRBD2 identical over 10 bases. V gave up 5 bases and J gave up 8 bases; unmatched junction bases: 12. This CDR3 comprises 16 residues. Germline values: CDR1 SNHLY, CDR2 FYNNEI. The CDR3 loop reads CASSSTSGQWLYEQFF. Written as DNA, the CDR3 is TGTGCCAGCAGTTCGACTAGCGGGCAGTGGTTGTATGAGCAGTTCTTC.

V gene TRBV10-2 combines with J gene TRBJ2-7; TRBD2 matches 9 bases. The CDR3 spans 14 residues. Looked up from germline, CDR1 is WSHSY and CDR2 is SAAADI. J was trimmed by 5 bases and V by 7 bases; bases with no gene match: 9. The CDR3 DNA is TGCGCCAGCATCAGTACGCGGGAGGGCCACGAGCAGTACTTC. It encodes CASISTREGHEQYF.

The V and J genes are TRBV16 and TRBJ1-1; D uncertain. CDR3 length equals 17 residues. Germline values: CDR1 KGHSY, CDR2 FQNENV. V was trimmed by 1 base and J by 2 bases, leaving 17 bases between them. CDR3 residues: CASSQWSFAEINTEAFF. CDR3 DNA sequence: TGTGCCAGCAGCCAATGGAGTTTTGCAGAAATTAACACTGAAGCTTTCTTT.

The rearrangement uses TRBV5-1 and TRBJ1-2, with a weak D call TRBD1 (6 bases). Trimming removed 0 bases from V and 8 bases from J, with 14 bases in between. The CDR3 is 14 residues long. The germline V gene encodes CDR1 SGHRS and CDR2 YFSETQ. CDR3 sequence (DNA): TGCGCCAGCAGCTTGGCTGGGGGCGATGAAGGCTACACCTTC. Translating gives CASSLAGGDEGYTF.

On this clone itself: Sequence at one end of the junction differs from germline and may be a read error. The chain recombines TRBV27 with TRBJ1-5; weak D call: TRBD1 (5 bases). The CDR3 length is 14 residues. Germline-derived CDR1 and CDR2 are MNHEY and SMNVEV (reference sequence). The CDR3: CASSFGDSTQPQHF. CDR3 bases: TGTGCCAGCAGTTTCGGAGACAGCACTCAGCCCCAGCATTTT.

The V gene is TRBV7-8, the J gene TRBJ2-1, with TRBD1 identical over 7 bases. The germline V gene encodes CDR1 SGHVS and CDR2 FQNEAQ. The V gene end was trimmed by 5 bases and the J gene end by 5 bases; junction bases not matched to a gene: 6. The CDR3 totals 14 residues. The CDR3 spells CASSAPDRDNEQFF. In DNA form, the CDR3 reads TGTGCCAGCAGCGCCCCAGACAGGGACAATGAGCAGTTCTTC. The entire variable domain, with the rest obtained from reference TRBV7-8 and TRBJ2-1, is as follows: GAGVSQSPRYKVAKRGQDVALRCDPISGHVSLFWYQQALGQGPEFLTYFQNEAQLDKSGLPSDRFFAERPEGSVSTLKIQRTQQEDSAVYLCASSAPDRDNEQFFGPGTRLTVL.

Regarding this clone: The sample contains more than one DNA sequence encoding this CDR3. The chain has TRBV9 and TRBJ2-6; D remains unclear. The V gene lost 2 bases and the J gene lost 4 bases, with 4 bases spanning the gap. CDR3 size: 13 residues. CDR1 and CDR2 from the germline V gene are SGDLS and YYNGEE. CDR3 nucleotides: TGTGCCAGCAGCGTCTCGGGGGCCAACGTCCTGACTTTC. Amino acid sequence: CASSVSGANVLTF. Full variable domain (outside the CDR3, taken from reference TRBV9 and TRBJ2-6): DSGVTQTPKHLITATGQRVTLRCSPRSGDLSVYWYQQSLDQGLQFLIQYYNGEERAKGNILERFSAQQFPDLHSELNLSSLELGDSALYFCASSVSGANVLTFGAGSRLTVL.

The chain is built from TRBV11-2 and TRBJ1-1; TRBD1 matches 8 bases. The CDR3 contains 13 residues. The V and J ends lost 5 bases and 10 bases, in that order; junction bases with no gene match: 9. Germline CDR1 SGHAT, CDR2 FQNNGV. The CDR3 DNA is TGTGCCAGCAGCGCTGGACAGGGTCTTGGAGCTTTCTTT. It yields the protein CASSAGQGLGAFF.

The chain recombines TRBV19 with TRBJ1-5, with D unresolved. This CDR3 is 12 amino acids long. Germline CDR1 reads LNHDA; CDR2 reads SQIVND (reference sequence). V gave up 2 bases and J gave up 7 bases, with 6 bases separating them. This chain's CDR3 is CASSIFGQPQHF. For the CDR3, the DNA is TGTGCCAGTAGTATATTTGGGCAGCCCCAGCATTTT. Supplemented by reference TRBV19 and TRBJ1-5, the full variable domain reads DGGITQSPKYLFRKEGQNVTLSCEQNLNHDAMYWYRQDPGQGLRLIYYSQIVNDFQKGDIAEGYSVSREKKESFPLTVTSAQKNPTAFYLCASSIFGQPQHFGDGTRLSIL.

This chain joins TRBV7-2 and TRBJ2-1, with 12 positions matching TRBD2. The CDR3 sequence is 18 residues long. The V and J ends lost 1 base and 3 bases, in that order; junction bases with no gene match: 7. From germline, CDR1 is SGHTA and CDR2 FQGNSA. In DNA form, the CDR3 reads TGTGCCAGCAGCTTAGATGGGCTAGCGGGAGGGCTCTACAATGAGCAGTTCTTC. It codes for CASSLDGLAGGLYNEQFF. The whole variable domain, filled in from reference TRBV7-2 and TRBJ2-1, reads GAGVSQSPSNKVTEKGKDVELRCDPISGHTALYWYRQSLGQGLEFLIYFQGNSAPDKSGLPSDRFSAERTGGSVSTLTIQRTQQEDSAVYLCASSLDGLAGGLYNEQFFGPGTRLTVL.

This clone occurred once. This sequence joins TRBV7-3 and TRBJ2-1; 7 positions agree with TRBD2. Losses at the gene ends were 3 bases for V and 5 bases for J; bases not matched to a gene: 7. This CDR3 has 15 residues. CDR1 is SGHTA and CDR2 is FQGTGA in the germline V gene. CDR3 in DNA: TGTGCCAGCAGCTTGGGCGGGAGCATGAACAATGAGCAGTTCTTC. The encoded protein is CASSLGGSMNNEQFF.

Remarks on this clone: The identical CDR3 is also encoded by other nucleotide sequences in the sample. The chain links TRBV2 to TRBJ2-7, with no clear D. V was pared by 4 bases and J by 4 bases, with 2 bases between. CDR1 is SNHLY and CDR2 is FYNNEI in the germline V gene. CDR3 size: 10 residues. CDR3 region: CASSGYEQYF. CDR3 sequence (DNA): TGTGCCAGCAGTGGTTACGAGCAGTACTTC. The full variable domain, its missing parts supplied by reference TRBV2 and TRBJ2-7, is EPEVTQTPSHQVTQMGQEVILRCVPISNHLYFYWYRQILGQKVEFLVSFYNNEISEKSEIFDDQFSVERPDGSNFTLKIRSTKLEDSAMYFCASSGYEQYFGPGTRLTVT.

This sequence joins TRBV19 and TRBJ2-3; D might be TRBD1 (6 bases). CDR3 length: 14 amino acids. V was cut by 8 bases and J by 1 base, with 13 bases left in between. The germline gives CDR1 LNHDA, CDR2 SQIVND (reference sequence). CDR3 protein: CASRFRGRTDTQYF. The CDR3 DNA sequence: TGTGCCAGTCGGTTCAGGGGCCGCACAGATACGCAGTATTTT.

The chain links TRBV27 to TRBJ2-7, with 8 bases identical to TRBD2. V shed 3 bases, J shed 6 bases, and the junction held 7 bases outside the gene matches. CDR1 MNHEY and CDR2 SMNVEV come from the germline V gene (reference sequence). The CDR3 has 14 amino acids. The CDR3 DNA is TGTGCCAGCAGTTTGGACCCTCGGGGGGGCGAGCAGTACTTC. Translated: CASSLDPRGGEQYF.

This chain's CDR3 is CASRDRGGGETQYF. In nucleotides, the CDR3 is TGTGCCAGCAGGGACCGAGGGGGAGGAGAGACCCAGTACTTC. The chain has TRBV6-1 and TRBJ2-5, with D possibly being TRBD1 or TRBD2 (6 bases each). Germline lookup yields CDR1 MNHNS and CDR2 SASEGT. CDR3 length: 14 amino acids. The V and J ends lost 6 bases and 4 bases respectively, with 15 bases between them.

About this clone itself: Other DNA sequences within the sample encode an identical CDR3. The chain employs TRBV9 and TRBJ2-5, with D unresolved. V lost 0 bases to trimming and J lost 5 bases, with 11 bases between them. CDR1 SGDLS and CDR2 YYNGEE come from the germline V gene. This CDR3 spans 14 amino acids. CDR3 in amino acids: CASSVGAPQETQYF. In DNA form, the CDR3 reads TGTGCCAGCAGCGTAGGGGCCCCCCAGGAGACCCAGTACTTC.

The chain recombines TRBV27 with TRBJ2-1; 7 bases are a match to TRBD2. V gave up 3 bases and J gave up 6 bases; unmatched junction bases: 8. The CDR3 runs 15 residues. Germline CDR1 reads MNHEY; CDR2 reads SMNVEV (reference sequence). CDR3 loop: CASSFPASGSNEQFF. The CDR3 region has the DNA TGTGCCAGCAGTTTCCCGGCTAGCGGTTCCAATGAGCAGTTCTTC.

The genes are TRBV5-6 and TRBJ2-1, with D unclear. The germline CDR1 and CDR2 sequences are SGHDT and YYEEEE. Deletions cut 4 bases from V and 8 bases from J, with 10 bases between. This CDR3 is 12 amino acids long. CDR3 amino acids: CASSPRHHEQFF. CDR3 DNA sequence: TGTGCCAGCAGCCCCCGTCACCATGAGCAGTTCTTC. The full variable domain, with the rest looked up from reference TRBV5-6 and TRBJ2-1, is DAGVTQSPTHLIKTRGQQVTLRCSPKSGHDTVSWYQQALGQGPQFIFQYYEEEERQRGNFPDRFSGHQFPNYSSELNVNALLLGDSALYLCASSPRHHEQFFGPGTRLTVL.

This sequence joins TRBV5-6 and TRBJ1-5; 8 bases align to TRBD1. Germline V lookup: CDR1 SGHDT, CDR2 YYEEEE. With V trimmed by 3 bases and J by 4 bases, 9 bases remained unmatched. CDR3 length: 16 residues. The CDR3 DNA sequence: TGTGCCAGCAGCTCTACCAGGACAGGGCCGAATCAGCCCCAGCATTTT. Encoded protein: CASSSTRTGPNQPQHF.